Described below is a single T cell receptor beta chain sequence and its context. The sample holds many counts of this clonotype. The specificity of this receptor is unknown. There are no base qualities to consult, and no much larger clone falls within one base. The library was generated by 5' RACE. The reads were generated on a NextSeq 500. The TCR library protocol attached unique molecular identifiers to individual cDNA molecules to correct for sequencing error and PCR bias. Both TCR alpha and beta chains were sequenced, and tight co-correlation was observed between alpha and beta sequence abundances in each sample. Under the source paper's analysis protocol: Decombinator V4 was used to perform V gene, J gene and CDR3 annotation of TCR sequences. TCRs were defined as expanded if a significant change between any two time points was detected under a Poisson model with p below 0.0001. Abundances of TCRs were expressed as counts per million after normalisation to the total number of TCRs sequenced in each sample. TRAV1-2 paired with TRAJ12, TRAJ20 or TRAJ33 defined MAIT TCRs, while TRAV10 paired with TRAJ18 defined iNKT TCRs. VDJdb, accessed 1 November 2021, was searched for CMV, EBV and SARS-CoV-2 annotated TCRs, excluding TCRs annotated for multiple antigens. Starting from the raw public reads, TCRdb applied fastp trimming at Q25, assembled clones with MiXCR and retained in-frame beta chains. One record per CDR3 amino acid sequence lists the most common genes and DNA. What appears here as the V and J calls and clone size reflects TCRdb's work, not the paper's. For this sample the table gives 50,000 to 85,000 distinct CDR3 sequences, of which approximately 9.1% were detected only once. More than 2.5% of the sample is held by the ten biggest clonotypes.

Trimmed from V: 2 bases; trimmed from J: 2 bases; junction bases lacking a gene match: 5. CDR1 and CDR2 are read off the germline V gene (reference sequence) as DFQATT and SNEGSKA. CDR3 length: 15 amino acids, cysteine to phenylalanine. The read is trimmed to its CDR3 DNA, 45 bases read in frame from base 1. Set within a cohort of healthcare workers in London, UK, this nested case-control study involved weekly PCR testing of nasopharyngeal swabs along with blood sampling. Healthcare workers were recruited between 23 and 31 March 2020, during the week of the UK lockdown, and were followed weekly for up to about 15 weeks. This specimen belongs to a study of early T cells in non-severe SARS-CoV-2 infection listed by TCRdb under 2021. Looking at the study overall: TCR sequencing used bulk RNA from unsorted whole blood, so alpha and beta chains could not be paired. The full study reports these points: VDJdb matching was skewed toward anti-spike CD8 responses, so virus-specific expansions were likely underestimated and private and CD4 specificities were missed.

Sequenced sample: whole blood. This receptor was identified in an adult who was a healthcare worker with PCR-confirmed SARS-CoV-2 infection or an uninfected control (not recorded which). The sequence links TRBV20-1 to TRBJ2-7; 11 central bases correspond to TRBD2. The sequence in DNA is TGCAGTGCTAGAATGCGACTAGCGGGGACCTACGAGCAGTACTTC. Its amino acids are CSARMRLAGTYEQYF.